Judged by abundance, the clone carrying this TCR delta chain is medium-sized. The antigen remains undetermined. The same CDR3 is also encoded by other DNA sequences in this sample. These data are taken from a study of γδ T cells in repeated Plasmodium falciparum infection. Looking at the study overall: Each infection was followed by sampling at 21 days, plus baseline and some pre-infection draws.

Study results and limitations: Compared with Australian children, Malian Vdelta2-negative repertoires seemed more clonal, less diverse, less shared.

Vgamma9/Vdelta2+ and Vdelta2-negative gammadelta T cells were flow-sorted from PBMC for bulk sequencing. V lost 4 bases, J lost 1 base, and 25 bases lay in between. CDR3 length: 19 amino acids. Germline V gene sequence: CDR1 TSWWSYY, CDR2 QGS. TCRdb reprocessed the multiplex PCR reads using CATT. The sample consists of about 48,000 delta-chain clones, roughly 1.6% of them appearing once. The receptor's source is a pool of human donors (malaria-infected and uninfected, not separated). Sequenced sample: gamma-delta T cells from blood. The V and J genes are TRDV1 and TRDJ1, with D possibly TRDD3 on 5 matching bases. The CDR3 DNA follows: TGTGCTCTTGGGGTTTTACGGCAGGGGGCCCGGAGCTTCACCGATAAACTCATCTTT. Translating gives CALGVLRQGARSFTDKLIF.